The source of this T cell receptor beta chain is a study of post-analysis software for immune sequencing data. Study as a whole: Relapsing-remitting, secondary progressive and progressive-relapsing courses of multiple sclerosis were included.

cDNA libraries of TCR beta carried unique molecular identifiers. Once about 0.9 to 11 million T cells were used, roughly 490,000 cDNA molecules resulted. TCRdb used MiXCR to reprocess the PCR reads, holding one entry per CDR3 protein. This table has about 150,000 distinct CDR3 sequences, about 29% appearing once. To note about this clonotype: The target antigen is unknown. A much bigger clone sits one base away, suggesting this may be a read error.

The CDR3 is made up of 16 amino acids. Germline V gene lookup returns CDR1 ENHRY and CDR2 SYGVKD. V lost 3 bases and J lost 2; bases outside the gene matches: 10. Study observations and caveats: Patients had higher frequencies than controls of roughly five TRBV segments, including TRBV5-6, TRBV5-1 and TRBV20-1. When compared against controls, multiple sclerosis patients showed significantly lower normalized Chao1 diversity. Co-batched samples clustered tightly together by F measure.

The receptor comes from a girl aged 5-17 years with multiple sclerosis. The sequencing sample was made of blood. V and J are TRBV10-3 and TRBJ2-7; TRBD1 matches at 7 bases. This CDR3 is CAISDGFRQGTYEQYF. For the CDR3, the DNA is TGTGCCATCAGTGACGGGTTCAGACAGGGCACCTACGAGCAGTACTTC.